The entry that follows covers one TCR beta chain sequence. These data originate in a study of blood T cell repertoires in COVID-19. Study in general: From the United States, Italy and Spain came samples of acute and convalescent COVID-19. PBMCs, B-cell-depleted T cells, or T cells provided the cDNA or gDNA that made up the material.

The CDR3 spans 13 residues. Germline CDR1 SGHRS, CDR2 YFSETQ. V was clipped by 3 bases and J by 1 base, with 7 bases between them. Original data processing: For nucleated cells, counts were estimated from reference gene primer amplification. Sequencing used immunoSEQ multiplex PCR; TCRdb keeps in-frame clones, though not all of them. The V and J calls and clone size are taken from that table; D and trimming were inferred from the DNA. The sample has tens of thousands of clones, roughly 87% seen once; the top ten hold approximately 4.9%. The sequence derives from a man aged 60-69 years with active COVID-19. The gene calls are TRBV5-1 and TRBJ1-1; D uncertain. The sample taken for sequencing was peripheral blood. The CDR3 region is CASSYEGNTEAFF. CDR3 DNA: TGCGCCAGCAGCTACGAGGGGAACACTGAAGCTTTCTTT. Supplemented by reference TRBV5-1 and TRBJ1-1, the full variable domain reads KAGVTQTPRYLIKTRGQQVTLSCSPISGHRSVSWYQQTPGQGLQFLFEYFSETQRNKGNFPGRFSGRQFSNSRSEMNVSTLELGDSALYLCASSYEGNTEAFFGQGTRLTVV.